This TCR beta chain was obtained from a study of T cell responses to AZD1222 COVID-19 vaccine. Data came from immunoSEQ multiplex PCR; TCRdb stores just in-frame clones and leaves some out. Of some 200,000 clones in the sample, about 92% were seen once. V dropped 2 bases and J dropped 6; count of bases not matched to a gene: 19. The CDR3 extends over 20 amino acids. CDR1 is LGHNT, CDR2 FRNRAP, per germline. The specimen comprised peripheral blood, sampled on day 0 of MenACWY control vaccination. The chain uses TRBV12-5 and TRBJ2-7; 13 nucleotides match TRBD2. This receptor was taken from an adult in good health. The CDR3 region has the DNA TGTGCTAGTGGTTTGCTCCACTATCGGACTAGCGGGAGCGGGGGGGGCGAGCAGTACTTC. As protein: CASGLLHYRTSGSGGGEQYF. Looking up the rest from reference TRBV12-5 and TRBJ2-7 gives the full variable domain: DARVTQTPRHKVTEMGQEVTMRCQPILGHNTVFWYRQTMMQGLELLAYFRNRAPLDDSGMPKDRFSAEMPDATLATLKIQPSEPRDSAVYFCASGLLHYRTSGSGGGEQYFGPGTRLTVT.